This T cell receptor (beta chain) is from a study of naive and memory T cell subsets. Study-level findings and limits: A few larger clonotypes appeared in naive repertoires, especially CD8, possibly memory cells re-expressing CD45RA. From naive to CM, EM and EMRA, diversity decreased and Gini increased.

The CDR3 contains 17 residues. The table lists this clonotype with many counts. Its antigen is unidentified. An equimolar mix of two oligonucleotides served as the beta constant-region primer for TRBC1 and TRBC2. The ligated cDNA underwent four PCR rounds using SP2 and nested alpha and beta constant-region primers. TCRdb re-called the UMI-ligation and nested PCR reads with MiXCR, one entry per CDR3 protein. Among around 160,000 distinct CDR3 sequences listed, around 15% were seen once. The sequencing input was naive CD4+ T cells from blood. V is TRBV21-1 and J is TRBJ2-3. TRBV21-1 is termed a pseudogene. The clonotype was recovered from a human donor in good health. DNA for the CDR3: TGTGCCAGCAGCAAAGTATTGGAGACCAACCGCACAGATACGCAGTATTTT. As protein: CASSKVLETNRTDTQYF.